This TCR beta chain emerged from a study of T cell changes during pregnancy in multiple sclerosis (dated by TCRdb to between 2018 and 2021). Broadly, across the study: Changes in the T cell repertoire over the course of pregnancy were examined in this study in women with multiple sclerosis.

Library preparation was by the immunoSEQ multiplex PCR assay. TCRdb provides this immuneACCESS table in a form limited to in-frame rearrangements. Some clones are lacking; in checked studies, under half of them reflect an unresolved V gene, and why the rest are absent is not known. This sample gives roughly 120,000 clones in total; 80% to 95% of them show up just once. Of the sample, about 1.5% falls within the top ten clones. This clone was counted only a few times. Which antigen it targets is not known. Base qualities are not at hand, and no much larger clone is one base apart. Reading the germline V gene gives CDR1 SNHLY and CDR2 FYNNEI. Reading from cysteine to phenylalanine, the CDR3 counts 14 amino acids. The entry retains the CDR3 DNA only, 42 bases that are in frame from base 1. V and J are trimmed by 6 bases and 6 bases, and the gene matches miss 5 bases of the junction.

The receptor chain draws on TRBV2 and TRBJ2-2; TRBD2 agrees with 9 junctional bases. The receptor's source is a female donor with multiple sclerosis, enrolled in a pregnancy study. The starting material was peripheral blood, obtained in the third trimester of pregnancy. The CDR3 region: CASRGTSSAGELFF. The nucleotide sequence is TGTGCCAGCAGAGGGACTAGCAGTGCCGGGGAGCTGTTTTTT.